Listed here is a single T cell receptor beta chain. The data originate from a study of blood T cell repertoires in COVID-19. For the study at large: COVID-19 samples from acute and convalescent phases originated in the United States, Italy and Spain. PBMCs, B-cell-depleted T cells, or T cells were the source of the cDNA or gDNA that made up the material.

As originally analysed: Amplifying reference gene primers gave estimates of nucleated cell counts. TCRdb's copy holds only in-frame clones and misses some; the assay was immunoSEQ multiplex PCR. The DNA gave D and trimming, while V, J and clone size come from that table. Of approximately 260,000 clones in the sample, roughly 86% were seen once. Sequencing was done on a sample of peripheral blood. This clonotype originated in a young man with active or convalescent COVID-19.

CDR3 coding DNA: TGTGCCAGTAGTATGCGATGGAGGGACAATGAGCAGTTCTTC. Translating it yields CASSMRWRDNEQFF. The chain joins TRBV19 to TRBJ2-1; TRBD2 is a possible D gene (6 bases). Germline lookup yields CDR1 LNHDA and CDR2 SQIVND (reference sequence). The CDR3 spans 14 residues. The V gene lost 3 bases and the J gene lost 5 bases, with 11 bases spanning the gap.